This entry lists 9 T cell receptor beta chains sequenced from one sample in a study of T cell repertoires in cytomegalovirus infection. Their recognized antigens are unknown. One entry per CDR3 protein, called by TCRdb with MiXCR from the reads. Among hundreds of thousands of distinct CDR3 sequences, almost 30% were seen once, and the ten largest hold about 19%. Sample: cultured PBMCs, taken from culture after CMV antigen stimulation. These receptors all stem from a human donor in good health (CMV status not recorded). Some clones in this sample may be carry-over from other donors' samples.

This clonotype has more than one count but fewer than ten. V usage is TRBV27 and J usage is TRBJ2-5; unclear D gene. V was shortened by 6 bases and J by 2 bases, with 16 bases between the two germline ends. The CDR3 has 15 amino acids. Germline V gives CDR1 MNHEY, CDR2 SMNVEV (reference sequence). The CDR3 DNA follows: TGTGCCAGCAGGCCCCAGTTGGGTCCGCAAGAGACCCAGTACTTC. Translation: CASRPQLGPQETQYF.

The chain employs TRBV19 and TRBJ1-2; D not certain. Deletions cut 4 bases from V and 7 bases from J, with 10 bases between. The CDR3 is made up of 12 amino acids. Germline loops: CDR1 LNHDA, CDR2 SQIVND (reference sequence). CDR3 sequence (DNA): TGTGCCAGTAGTAAGGCCGCAGGTGGCTACACCTTC. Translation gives CASSKAAGGYTF. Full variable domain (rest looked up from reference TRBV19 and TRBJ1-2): DGGITQSPKYLFRKEGQNVTLSCEQNLNHDAMYWYRQDPGQGLRLIYYSQIVNDFQKGDIAEGYSVSREKKESFPLTVTSAQKNPTAFYLCASSKAAGGYTFGSGTRLTVV.

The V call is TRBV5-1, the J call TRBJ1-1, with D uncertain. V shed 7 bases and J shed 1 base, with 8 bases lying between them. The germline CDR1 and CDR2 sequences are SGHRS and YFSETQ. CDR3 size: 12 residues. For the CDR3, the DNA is TGCGCCAGCGGAGGTGGGAACACTGAAGCTTTCTTT. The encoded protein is CASGGGNTEAFF.

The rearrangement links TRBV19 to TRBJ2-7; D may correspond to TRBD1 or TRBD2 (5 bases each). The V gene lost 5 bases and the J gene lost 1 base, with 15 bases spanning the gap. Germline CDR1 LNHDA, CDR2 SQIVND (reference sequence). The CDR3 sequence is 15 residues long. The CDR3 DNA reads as TGTGCCAGTAGTTCGGGACGGAGGATTTCCTACGAGCAGTACTTC. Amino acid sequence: CASSSGRRISYEQYF. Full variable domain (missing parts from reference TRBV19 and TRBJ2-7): DGGITQSPKYLFRKEGQNVTLSCEQNLNHDAMYWYRQDPGQGLRLIYYSQIVNDFQKGDIAEGYSVSREKKESFPLTVTSAQKNPTAFYLCASSSGRRISYEQYFGPGTRLTVT.

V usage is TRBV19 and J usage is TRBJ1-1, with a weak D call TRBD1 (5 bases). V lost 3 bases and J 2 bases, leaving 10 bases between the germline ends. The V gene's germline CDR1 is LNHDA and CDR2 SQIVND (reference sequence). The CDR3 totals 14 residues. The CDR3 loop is CASSITGGNTEAFF. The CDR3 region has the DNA TGTGCCAGTAGTATCACGGGGGGAAACACTGAAGCTTTCTTT.

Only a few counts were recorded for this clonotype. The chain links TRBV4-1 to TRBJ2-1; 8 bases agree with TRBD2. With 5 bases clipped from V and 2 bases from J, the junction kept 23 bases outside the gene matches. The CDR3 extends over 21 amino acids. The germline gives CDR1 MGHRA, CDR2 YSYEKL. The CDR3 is CASSLPRGAGAGPETYNEQFF. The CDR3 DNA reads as TGCGCCAGCAGCTTGCCAAGAGGAGCGGGAGCTGGGCCTGAAACCTACAATGAGCAGTTCTTC.

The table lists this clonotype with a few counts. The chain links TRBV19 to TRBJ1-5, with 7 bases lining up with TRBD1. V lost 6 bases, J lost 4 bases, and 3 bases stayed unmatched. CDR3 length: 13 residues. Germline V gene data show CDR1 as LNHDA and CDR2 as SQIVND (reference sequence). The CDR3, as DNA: TGTGCCAGTAGATACAGGGGTAATCAGCCCCAGCATTTT. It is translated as CASRYRGNQPQHF.

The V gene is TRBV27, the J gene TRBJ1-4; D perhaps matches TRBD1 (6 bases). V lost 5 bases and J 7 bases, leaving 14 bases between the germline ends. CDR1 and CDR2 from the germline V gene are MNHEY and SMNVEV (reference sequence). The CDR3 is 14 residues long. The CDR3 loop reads CASSRRGAGEKLFF. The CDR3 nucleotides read TGTGCCAGCAGTAGACGGGGGGCAGGTGAAAAACTGTTTTTT.

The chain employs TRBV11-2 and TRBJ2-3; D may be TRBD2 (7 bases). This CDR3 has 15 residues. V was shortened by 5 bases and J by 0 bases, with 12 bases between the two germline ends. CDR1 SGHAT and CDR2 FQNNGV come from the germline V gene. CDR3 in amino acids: CASSARGPSTDTQYF. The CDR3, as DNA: TGTGCCAGCAGCGCGCGGGGGCCGAGCACAGATACGCAGTATTTT.